This TCR beta chain appears in the sequencing data of a study of shared clonotypes between healthy human individuals. Findings of the study overall: Few donors limited the genetic and exposure-history diversity represented. Naive CD4 clonotypes overlapped across several donors at around 4.8%.

Profiled with immunoSEQ multiplex PCR; TCRdb holds only in-frame clones, not every one. The sample contains some 800,000 clones, about 91% of which appear only once. As for this clone: Its antigen is as yet unknown.

Terminally differentiated effector memory CD45RA+ cells were excluded from the naive CD8 cells, which were CD45RO-negative and positively selected for CCR7. All the donors were Caucasian adults who lived in Nashville, Tennessee. The V gene lost 4 bases and the J gene lost 0 bases, with 10 bases spanning the gap. The V gene's germline CDR1 is SGHTA and CDR2 FQGNSA. This CDR3 comprises 14 residues. The sequence came from a man aged 25 to 45 in good health. The sequenced sample was naive CD8+ T cells sorted from blood. V is TRBV7-2 and J is TRBJ2-7, with D perhaps matching TRBD2 (5 bases). CDR3 bases: TGTGCCAGCAGCTCGATTAGCGACTCCTACGAGCAGTACTTC. Translated, it gives CASSSISDSYEQYF. Together with reference TRBV7-2 and TRBJ2-7, the CDR3 gives the full variable domain: GAGVSQSPSNKVTEKGKDVELRCDPISGHTALYWYRQSLGQGLEFLIYFQGNSAPDKSGLPSDRFSAERTGGSVSTLTIQRTQQEDSAVYLCASSSISDSYEQYFGPGTRLTVT.